These 6 T cell receptor beta chains were all obtained from the same sample, sequenced in a study of immune heterogeneity within non-small cell lung tumors. The template for each sample was roughly 610 ng of genomic DNA, which had been extracted from bulk tumor tissue. During surgery, several far-apart biopsies were obtained from every primary tumor. Patients went through curative surgery, and their non-small cell lung cancer was untreated and newly diagnosed. Multiplex PCR was performed with 32 V and 13 J primers, and it amplified TCR beta CDR3. TCRdb recomputed calls from the multiplex PCR reads with MiXCR, one row per CDR3 protein. The repertoire holds roughly 6,000 distinct CDR3 sequences, 21% seen once, with roughly 9.7% in the top ten. Material: lung tumor tissue. These receptor sequences come from a woman aged 55-70 years with non-small cell lung cancer.

This clonotype is labeled medium-sized. The CDR3 region has the DNA TGTGCCAGCACCCCTTTTGGACTTCACTCCTACAATGAGCAGTTCTTC. It translates to CASTPFGLHSYNEQFF. This chain connects TRBV6-2 or TRBV6-3 to TRBJ2-1, with TRBD2 as a possible D gene (5 bases). CDR1 and CDR2 (germline): MNHEY, SVGEGT. The CDR3 contains 16 residues. V lost 7 bases to trimming and J lost 0 bases, with 16 bases between them.

This clonotype was seen a few times. This chain connects TRBV3-1 to TRBJ1-5, with no clear D. V lost 5 bases to trimming and J lost 6 bases, with 14 bases between them. Germline V gene lookup returns CDR1 LGHDT and CDR2 YNNKEL (reference sequence). This CDR3 has 14 residues. CDR3 bases: TGTGCCAGCAGCTACACAAGGGCGGGTCAGCCCCAGCATTTT. Protein: CASSYTRAGQPQHF.

By its share, this clonotype is medium-sized. The rearrangement uses TRBV19 and TRBJ1-1; the D gene is possibly TRBD1 (6 bases). The CDR3 consists of 11 residues. Between the trimmed V and J ends, which lost 6 bases and 5 bases, there was a span of 7 bases. Germline values: CDR1 LNHDA, CDR2 SQIVND (reference sequence). The DNA of the CDR3 is TGTGCCAGTAGACAGGGAACTGAAGCTTTCTTT. This gives the protein CASRQGTEAFF.

Concerning this clonotype: Being one base from a much bigger clone, this may be a read error. The gene calls are TRBV12-3 or TRBV12-4 and TRBJ2-1; 10 bases are shared with TRBD1. With 3 bases clipped from V and 12 bases from J, the junction kept 11 bases outside the gene matches. The CDR3 extends over 15 amino acids. CDR3 bases: TGTGCCAGCAGTTTCGGAGACAGGGGGCTTGGTGGGCAGTTCTTC. Its protein is CASSFGDRGLGGQFF.

This chain links TRBV11-2 with TRBJ1-2, with D perhaps matching TRBD1 (5 bases). The V gene's germline CDR1 is SGHAT and CDR2 FQNNGV. V lost 5 bases, J lost 2 bases, and 12 bases lay in between. The CDR3 loop spans 14 amino acids. CDR3: CASSLTWGNYGYTF. Here the CDR3 DNA reads TGTGCCAGCAGCCTTACATGGGGGAACTATGGCTACACCTTC.

By frequency in the sample, this clonotype is medium-sized (0.01 to 0.1%). This rearrangement joins TRBV19 to TRBJ1-1, with 8 bases that match TRBD1. This CDR3 region has 14 residues. V lost 3 bases and J lost 1; bases outside the gene matches: 1. In germline, CDR1 is LNHDA, CDR2 SQIVND (reference sequence). In nucleotides, the CDR3 is TGTGCCAGTAGTATCGGGACAGGGAACACTGAAGCTTTCTTT. It encodes CASSIGTGNTEAFF.